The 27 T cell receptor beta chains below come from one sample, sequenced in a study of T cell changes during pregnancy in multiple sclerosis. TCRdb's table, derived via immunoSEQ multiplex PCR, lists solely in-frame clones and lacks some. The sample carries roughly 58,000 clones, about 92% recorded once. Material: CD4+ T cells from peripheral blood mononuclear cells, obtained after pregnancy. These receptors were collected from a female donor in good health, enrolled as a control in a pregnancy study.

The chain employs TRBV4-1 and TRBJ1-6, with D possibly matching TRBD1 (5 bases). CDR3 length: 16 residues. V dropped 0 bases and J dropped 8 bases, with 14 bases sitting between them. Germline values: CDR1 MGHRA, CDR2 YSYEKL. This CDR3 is CASSQDRGRDHSPLHF. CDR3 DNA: TGCGCCAGCAGCCAAGATCGCGGCAGGGATCATTCACCCCTCCACTTT.

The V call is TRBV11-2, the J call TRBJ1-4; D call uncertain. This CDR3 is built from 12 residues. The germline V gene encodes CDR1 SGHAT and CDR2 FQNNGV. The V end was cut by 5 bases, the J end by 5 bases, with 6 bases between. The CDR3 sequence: CASSRPNEKLFF. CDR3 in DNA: TGTGCCAGCAGCCGTCCCAATGAAAAACTGTTTTTT. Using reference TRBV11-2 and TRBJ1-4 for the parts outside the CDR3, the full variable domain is EAGVAQSPRYKIIEKRQSVAFWCNPISGHATLYWYQQILGQGPKLLIQFQNNGVVDDSQLPKDRFSAERLKGVDSTLKIQPAKLEDSAVYLCASSRPNEKLFFGSGTQLSVL.

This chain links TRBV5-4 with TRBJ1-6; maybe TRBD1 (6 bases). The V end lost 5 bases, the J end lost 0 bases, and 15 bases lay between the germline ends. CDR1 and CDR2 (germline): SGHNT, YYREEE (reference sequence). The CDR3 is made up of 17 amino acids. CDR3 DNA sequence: TGTGCCAGCAGGGACAGCCGCACGAGCTCCTATAATTCACCCCTCCACTTT. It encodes CASRDSRTSSYNSPLHF.

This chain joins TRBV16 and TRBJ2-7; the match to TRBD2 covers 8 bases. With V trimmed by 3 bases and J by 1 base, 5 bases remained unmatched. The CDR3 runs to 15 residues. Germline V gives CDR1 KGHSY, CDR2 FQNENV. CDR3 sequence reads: CASSHTAGGSYEQYF. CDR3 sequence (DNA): TGTGCCAGCAGCCACACTGCGGGGGGTTCCTACGAGCAGTACTTC.

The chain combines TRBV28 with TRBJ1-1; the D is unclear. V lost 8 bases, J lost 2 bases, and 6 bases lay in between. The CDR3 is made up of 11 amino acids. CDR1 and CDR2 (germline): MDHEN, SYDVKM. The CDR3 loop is CASLSNTEAFF. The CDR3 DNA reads TGTGCCAGCCTCAGTAACACTGAAGCTTTCTTT.

CDR3 sequence reads: CASTQKNPPPFF. As DNA, the CDR3 is TGTGCCAGCACCCAGAAAAACCCCCCCCCTTTCTTT. The chain uses TRBV6-6 and TRBJ1-1; D call uncertain. The V gene's germline CDR1 is MNHNY and CDR2 SVGAGI (reference sequence). V lost 7 bases and J lost 12, with 18 bases in between. This CDR3 is built from 12 residues.

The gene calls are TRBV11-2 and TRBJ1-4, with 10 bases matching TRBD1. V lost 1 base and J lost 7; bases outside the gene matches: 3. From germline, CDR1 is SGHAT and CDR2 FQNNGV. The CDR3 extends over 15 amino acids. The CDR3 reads CASSLGGQGSEKLFF. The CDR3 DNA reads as TGTGCCAGCAGCTTAGGGGGACAGGGGTCTGAAAAACTGTTTTTT.

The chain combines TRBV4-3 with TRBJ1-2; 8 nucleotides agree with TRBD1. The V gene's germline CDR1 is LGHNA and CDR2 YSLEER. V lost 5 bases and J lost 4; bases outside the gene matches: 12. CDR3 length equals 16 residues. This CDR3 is CASSSQIGQGSYGYTF. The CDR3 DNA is TGCGCCAGCAGCAGCCAGATAGGACAGGGAAGCTATGGCTACACCTTC.

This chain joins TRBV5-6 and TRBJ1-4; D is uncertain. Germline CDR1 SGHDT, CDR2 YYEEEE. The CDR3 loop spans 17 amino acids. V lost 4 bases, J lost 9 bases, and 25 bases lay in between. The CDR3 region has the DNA TGTGCCAGCAGCCCGGGAGTGATCGGGCCTTTATCCAAAAAACTGTTTTTT. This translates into CASSPGVIGPLSKKLFF. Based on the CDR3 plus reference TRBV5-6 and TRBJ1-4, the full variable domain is DAGVTQSPTHLIKTRGQQVTLRCSPKSGHDTVSWYQQALGQGPQFIFQYYEEEERQRGNFPDRFSGHQFPNYSSELNVNALLLGDSALYLCASSPGVIGPLSKKLFFGSGTQLSVL.

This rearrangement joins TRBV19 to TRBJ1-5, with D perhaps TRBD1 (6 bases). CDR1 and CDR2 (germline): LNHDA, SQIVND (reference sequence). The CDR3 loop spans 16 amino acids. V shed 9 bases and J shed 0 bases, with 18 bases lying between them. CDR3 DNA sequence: TGTGCCAGCGGGAGGGGGGCGAGGAATAGCAATCAGCCCCAGCATTTT. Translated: CASGRGARNSNQPQHF.

The DNA of the CDR3 is TGTGCCAGCTCACCACGGGGGGATACGTATGGCTACACCTTC. Translated: CASSPRGDTYGYTF. The rearrangement links TRBV18 to TRBJ1-2; D may be TRBD1 (5 bases). The CDR3 runs 14 residues. Germline-derived CDR1 and CDR2 are KGHSH and LQKENI. V was pared by 1 base and J by 5 bases, with 11 bases between.

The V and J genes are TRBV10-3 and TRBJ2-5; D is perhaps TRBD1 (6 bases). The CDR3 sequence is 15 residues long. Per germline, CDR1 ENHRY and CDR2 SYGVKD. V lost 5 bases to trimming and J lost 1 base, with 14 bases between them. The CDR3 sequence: CAISTGQDSQETQYF. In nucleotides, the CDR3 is TGTGCCATCAGTACAGGCCAGGACAGCCAAGAGACCCAGTACTTC.

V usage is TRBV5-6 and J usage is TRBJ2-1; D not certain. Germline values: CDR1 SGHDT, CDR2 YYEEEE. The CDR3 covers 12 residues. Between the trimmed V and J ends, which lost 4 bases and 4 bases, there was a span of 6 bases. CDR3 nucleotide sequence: TGTGCCAGCAGCGCGTCGTACAATGAGCAGTTCTTC. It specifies CASSASYNEQFF.

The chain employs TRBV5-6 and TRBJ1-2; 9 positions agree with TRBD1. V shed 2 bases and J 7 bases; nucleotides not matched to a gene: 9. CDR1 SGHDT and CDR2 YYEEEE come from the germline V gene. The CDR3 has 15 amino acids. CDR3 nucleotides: TGTGCCAGCAGCTTCCTCCCGGGACAGGGTCGTGGCTACACCTTC. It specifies CASSFLPGQGRGYTF.

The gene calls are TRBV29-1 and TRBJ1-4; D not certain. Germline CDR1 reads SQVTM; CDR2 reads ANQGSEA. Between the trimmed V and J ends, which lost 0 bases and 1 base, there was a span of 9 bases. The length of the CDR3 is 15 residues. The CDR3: CSVEDRGRTNEKLFF. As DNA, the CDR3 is TGCAGCGTTGAAGATCGCGGCAGAACTAATGAAAAACTGTTTTTT.

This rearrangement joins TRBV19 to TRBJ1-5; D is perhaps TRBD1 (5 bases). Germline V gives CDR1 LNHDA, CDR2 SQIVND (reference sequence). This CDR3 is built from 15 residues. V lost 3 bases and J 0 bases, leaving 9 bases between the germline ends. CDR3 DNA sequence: TGTGCCAGTAGTATTTTAGACAGTAGCAATCAGCCCCAGCATTTT. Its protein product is CASSILDSSNQPQHF.

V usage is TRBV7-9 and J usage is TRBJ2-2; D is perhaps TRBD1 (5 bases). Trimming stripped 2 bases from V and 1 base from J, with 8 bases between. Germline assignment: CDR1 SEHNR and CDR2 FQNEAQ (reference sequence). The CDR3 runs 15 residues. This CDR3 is CASSLRQGNTGELFF. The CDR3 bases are TGTGCCAGCAGCTTAAGGCAGGGGAACACCGGGGAGCTGTTTTTT.

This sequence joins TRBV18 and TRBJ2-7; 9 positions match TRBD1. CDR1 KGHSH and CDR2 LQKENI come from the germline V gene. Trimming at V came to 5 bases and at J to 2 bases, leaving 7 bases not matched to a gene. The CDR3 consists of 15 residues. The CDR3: CASSSGQGITYEQYF. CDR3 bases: TGTGCCAGCTCATCGGGACAGGGAATCACCTACGAGCAGTACTTC.

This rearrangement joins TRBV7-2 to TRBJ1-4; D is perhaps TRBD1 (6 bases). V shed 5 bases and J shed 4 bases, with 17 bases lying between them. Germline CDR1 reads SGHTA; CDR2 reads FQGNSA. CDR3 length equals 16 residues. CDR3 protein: CASSHKGGEGNEKLFF. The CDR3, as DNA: TGTGCCAGCAGCCACAAGGGGGGGGAGGGTAATGAAAAACTGTTTTTT.

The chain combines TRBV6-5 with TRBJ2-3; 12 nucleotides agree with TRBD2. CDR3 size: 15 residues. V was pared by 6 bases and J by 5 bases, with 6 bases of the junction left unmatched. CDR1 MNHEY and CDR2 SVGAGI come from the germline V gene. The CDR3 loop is CASSPLAGGRDTQYF. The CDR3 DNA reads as TGTGCCAGCAGCCCACTAGCGGGGGGTCGAGATACGCAGTATTTT.

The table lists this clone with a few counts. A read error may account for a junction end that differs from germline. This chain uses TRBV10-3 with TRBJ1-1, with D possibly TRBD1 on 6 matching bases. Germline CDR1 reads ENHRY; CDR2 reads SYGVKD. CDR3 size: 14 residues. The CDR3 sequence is CAFRTATMNTEAFF. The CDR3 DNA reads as TGTGCCTTCAGGACAGCAACCATGAACACTGAAGCTTTCTTT.

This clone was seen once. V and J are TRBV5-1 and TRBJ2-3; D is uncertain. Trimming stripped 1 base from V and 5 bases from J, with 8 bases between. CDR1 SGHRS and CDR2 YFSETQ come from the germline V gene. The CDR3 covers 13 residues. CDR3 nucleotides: TGCGCCAGCAGCTTGAGTCGAGTAGATACGCAGTATTTT. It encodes CASSLSRVDTQYF.

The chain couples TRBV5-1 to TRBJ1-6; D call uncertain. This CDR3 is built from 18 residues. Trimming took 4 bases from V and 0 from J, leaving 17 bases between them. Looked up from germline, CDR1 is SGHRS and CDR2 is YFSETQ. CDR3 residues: CASSRGEGLSSYNSPLHF. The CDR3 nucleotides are TGCGCCAGCAGCCGCGGAGAGGGTTTGAGCTCCTATAATTCACCCCTCCACTTT.

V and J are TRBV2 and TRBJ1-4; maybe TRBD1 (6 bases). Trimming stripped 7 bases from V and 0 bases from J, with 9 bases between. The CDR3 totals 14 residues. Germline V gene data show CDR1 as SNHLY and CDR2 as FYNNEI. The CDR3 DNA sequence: TGTGCCAGCAAGGGGGACACAACTAATGAAAAACTGTTTTTT. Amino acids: CASKGDTTNEKLFF.

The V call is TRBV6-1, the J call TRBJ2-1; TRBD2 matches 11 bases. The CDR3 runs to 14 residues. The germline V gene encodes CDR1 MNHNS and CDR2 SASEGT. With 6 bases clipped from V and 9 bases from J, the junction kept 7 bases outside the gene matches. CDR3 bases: TGTGCCAGCAGAATAGCGGGGGGGCCGGGTGAGCAGTTCTTC. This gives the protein CASRIAGGPGEQFF.

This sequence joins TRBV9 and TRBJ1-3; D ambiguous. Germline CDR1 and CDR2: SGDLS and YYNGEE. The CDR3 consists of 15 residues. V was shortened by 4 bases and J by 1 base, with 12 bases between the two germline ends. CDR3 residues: CASSPVAISGNTIYF. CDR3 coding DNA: TGTGCCAGCAGCCCAGTGGCAATTTCTGGAAACACCATATATTTT.

CDR3 sequence reads: CASSLAGGRDEQFF. In DNA, the CDR3 is TGTGCCAGCAGCTTAGCGGGGGGGAGGGATGAGCAGTTCTTC. The rearrangement uses TRBV7-9 and TRBJ2-1; 7 bases fit TRBD2. Looked up from germline, CDR1 is SEHNR and CDR2 is FQNEAQ (reference sequence). The CDR3 contains 14 residues. V was pared by 0 bases and J by 8 bases, with 4 bases of the junction left unmatched.